This entry concerns a single TCR beta chain. The data belong to a study of blood T cell repertoires in COVID-19. Overall study: The United States, Italy and Spain provided the acute and convalescent COVID-19 samples.

The CDR3 is 13 amino acids. Looked up from germline, CDR1 is SQVTM and CDR2 is ANQGSEA. V lost 3 bases and J lost 1, with 7 bases in between. Participants were aged about 18 to 100 years from more than 20 US areas. Participants' reported clinical history set cohort assignment. Sequencing was performed with immunoSEQ multiplex PCR; in TCRdb, only in-frame clones are kept and a portion is missing. The sample has 150,000 to 200,000 clones, over 75% seen once. Sequencing used PBMCs or T cells enriched from blood (not recorded which). The chain couples TRBV29-1 to TRBJ2-1; possibly TRBD2 for D (5 bases). The clonotype comes from a man in his fifties who had recovered from COVID-19. The CDR3 loop is CSVDGGSYNEQFF. CDR3 sequence (DNA): TGCAGCGTTGATGGAGGATCCTACAATGAGCAGTTCTTC.